This TCR beta chain was captured by sequencing in a study of Graves' ophthalmopathy and Graves' hyperthyroidism. This clonotype showed up many times. No antigen is known for it. Per germline, CDR1 LNHDA and CDR2 SQIVND (reference sequence). V lost 4 bases, J lost 4 bases, and 13 bases lay in between. The CDR3 runs to 14 residues. Amplifying from RNA transcripts, the study obtained TCR beta CDR3 regions. Second-round multiplex PCR came after a first-round RT-PCR that employed HTBI primers. TCRdb passed the multiplex PCR reads through MiXCR, listing each CDR3 protein once. The table records under 350,000 distinct CDR3 sequences, 17% of them present only once. General study points: The 13-signature model separated ophthalmopathy from stable hyperthyroidism at 85% to 90% sensitivity and around 81% specificity.

V gene TRBV19 combines with J gene TRBJ1-2; D is ambiguous. This sequence originates from an adult man with Graves' ophthalmopathy. Sample: peripheral blood. CDR3 sequence (DNA): TGTGCCAGTAGTAGCTTAACAGAGATCTATGGCTACACCTTC. Its protein is CASSSLTEIYGYTF.